The next 9 T cell receptor beta chains were all read from a single sample in a study of immune heterogeneity within non-small cell lung tumors. It was with 32 V and 13 J primers that multiplex PCR amplified TCR beta CDR3. Using its own MiXCR run on the multiplex PCR reads, TCRdb lists one record per CDR3 protein. The sample comprises some 13,000 distinct CDR3 sequences, roughly 23% of which are singletons, and about an eighth rests with the top ten. Genomic DNA extracted from bulk tumor tissue served as template. A total of 550 to 650 ng was used per sample. From each primary tumor, several far-apart biopsies were obtained during surgery. Patients underwent curative surgery for non-small cell lung cancer (untreated and newly diagnosed). Material for sequencing was lung tumor tissue. The receptors come from a man over 45 with non-small cell lung cancer.

By sample share, this clonotype is medium-sized. The chain is built from TRBV28 and TRBJ1-5; D perhaps matches TRBD1 (5 bases). The CDR3 has 15 amino acids. Germline V gene data show CDR1 as MDHEN and CDR2 as SYDVKM. V dropped 7 bases and J dropped 0 bases, with 13 bases sitting between them. Written as DNA, the CDR3 is TGTGCCAGCACGGGGCAGACCTATAGCAATCAGCCCCAGCATTTT. Protein product: CASTGQTYSNQPQHF.

This rearrangement joins TRBV10-2 to TRBJ1-5; D unresolved. This CDR3 spans 13 amino acids. Germline-derived CDR1 and CDR2 are WSHSY and SAAADI. Trimming left V 6 bases short and J 3 bases short, with 9 bases between. The CDR3 DNA sequence: TGCGCCAGCAGCGTCAATTCCAATCAGCCCCAGCATTTT. Its protein is CASSVNSNQPQHF.

This clonotype was counted ten times or more. The V and J genes are TRBV7-3 and TRBJ2-2; 7 nucleotides agree with TRBD1. The trim removed 5 bases at V and 4 bases at J, leaving 10 bases unmatched. From germline, CDR1 is SGHTA and CDR2 FQGTGA. This CDR3 is built from 16 residues. As DNA, the CDR3 is TGTGCCAGCAGCCCGCAAGGGGGCGCTGGCACCGGGGAGCTGTTTTTT. Translation gives CASSPQGGAGTGELFF.

The CDR3 DNA sequence: TGCGCCAGCAGCCCACTAGCGGGTGTGGCAGATACGCAGTATTTT. It translates to CASSPLAGVADTQYF. The chain is built from TRBV5-1 and TRBJ2-3; 9 bases line up with TRBD2. The ends lost 4 bases at V and 4 bases at J; junction bases unmatched: 7. Germline V CDR1 and CDR2: SGHRS, YFSETQ. CDR3 length equals 15 residues.

This clonotype came up many times. The rearrangement uses TRBV29-1 and TRBJ2-1; 13 positions agree with TRBD2. The germline V gene encodes CDR1 SQVTM and CDR2 ANQGSEA. CDR3 size: 17 residues. Trimming removed 1 base from V and 6 bases from J; junction bases left unmatched: 9. DNA for the CDR3: TGCAGCGTTGAAGGGTTACGGACTAGCGGGGGAGGCAATGAGCAGTTCTTC. Protein product: CSVEGLRTSGGGNEQFF.

CDR3: CANRFSGQDTEAFF. As DNA, the CDR3 is TGTGCCAACCGCTTTTCGGGACAGGACACTGAAGCTTTCTTT. The gene calls are TRBV6-1 and TRBJ1-1; TRBD1 matches 8 bases. Germline CDR1 is MNHNS and CDR2 is SASEGT. With 10 bases clipped from V and 3 bases from J, the junction kept 10 bases outside the gene matches. The CDR3 loop spans 14 amino acids.

Ten or more counts support this clonotype. The genes are TRBV5-1 and TRBJ2-5; 9 bases align to TRBD1. The junction had 2 bases not matched to a gene; V was cut back by 4 bases and J by 1 base. This CDR3 is 14 amino acids long. The germline gives CDR1 SGHRS, CDR2 YFSETQ. The chain's CDR3 is CASSGTGTQETQYF. For the CDR3, the DNA is TGCGCCAGCAGCGGGACAGGGACCCAAGAGACCCAGTACTTC.

The sample holds many counts of this clonotype. The genes are TRBV20-1 and TRBJ2-7; D tentatively fits TRBD1 or TRBD2 (8 bases each). Trimming took off 6 bases at V and 0 bases at J, with 15 bases between the two ends. Per the germline V gene, CDR1 is DFQATT and CDR2 is SNEGSKA (reference sequence). The CDR3 consists of 14 residues. Written as DNA, the CDR3 is TGCAGTGCCAGGGGGCGGGAGGACTCCTACGAGCAGTACTTC. It yields the protein CSARGREDSYEQYF.

By its share, this clonotype is medium-sized. This sequence joins TRBV15 and TRBJ2-2; either TRBD1 or TRBD2 may supply D (5 bases each). This CDR3 is built from 11 residues. The germline V and J ends were trimmed by 8 bases and 5 bases, with 6 bases remaining between them. Germline CDR1 is LNHNV and CDR2 is YYDKDF (reference sequence). DNA for the CDR3: TGTGCCACCGGGGGAACCGGGGAGCTGTTTTTT. Its translation is CATGGTGELFF.